This TCR beta chain was found in a study of OX40 agonist ivuxolimab in advanced cancers. Across the study: Therapy given before enrollment (anti-PD-1, anti-PD-L1 or anti-CTLA-4) was allowed, and approximately 40% had some.

V lost 7 bases and J 2 bases, leaving 8 bases between the germline ends. The CDR3 loop spans 12 amino acids. The germline V gene encodes CDR1 SNHLY and CDR2 FYNNEI. Study findings and constraints: CD4+ and CD8+ blood T cells expanded clonally by week 6 at 0.1 to 3.0 mg/kg.

Turning to this clone: Its antigen is still unknown.

Here immunoSEQ multiplex PCR was the method, and the copy in TCRdb shows in-frame clones only, minus some. The sample has roughly 100,000 clones, 85% to 95% seen once; the top ten hold around 0.25%. The source of this sequence is an adult with an advanced solid tumor such as melanoma, head and neck, liver or kidney cancer. The source was CD4+ or CD8+ T cells sorted from blood, collected in a trial of the OX40 agonist ivuxolimab. V is TRBV2 and J is TRBJ2-5, with unresolved D. In nucleotides, the CDR3 is TGTGCCAGCATAGCCTATCAAGAGACCCAGTACTTC. It yields the protein CASIAYQETQYF.